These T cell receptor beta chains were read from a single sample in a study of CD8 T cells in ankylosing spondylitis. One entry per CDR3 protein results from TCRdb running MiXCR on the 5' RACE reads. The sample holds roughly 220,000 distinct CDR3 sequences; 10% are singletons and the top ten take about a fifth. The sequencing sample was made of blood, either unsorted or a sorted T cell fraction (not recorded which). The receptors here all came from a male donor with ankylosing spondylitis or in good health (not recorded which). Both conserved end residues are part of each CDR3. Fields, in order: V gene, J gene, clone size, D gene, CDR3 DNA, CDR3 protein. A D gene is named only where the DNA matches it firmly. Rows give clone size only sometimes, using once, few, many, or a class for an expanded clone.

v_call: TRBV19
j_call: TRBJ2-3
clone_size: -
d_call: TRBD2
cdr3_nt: TGTGCAGCCGCGGGGGGGCGGTCAGATACGCAGTATTTT
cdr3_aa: CAAAGGRSDTQYF

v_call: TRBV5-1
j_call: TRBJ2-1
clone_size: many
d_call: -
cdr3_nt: TGCGCCAGCAGCTTCAGCCAATACAATGAGCAGTTCTTC
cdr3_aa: CASSFSQYNEQFF

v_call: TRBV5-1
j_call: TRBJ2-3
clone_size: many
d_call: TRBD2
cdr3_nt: TGCGCCAGCAGCTATCGCCTAGCGGGGCGCACAGATACGCAGTATTTT
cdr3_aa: CASSYRLAGRTDTQYF

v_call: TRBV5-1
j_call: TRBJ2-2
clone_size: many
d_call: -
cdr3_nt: TGCGCCAGCAGCAGTACAGGGATAGGCGACACCGGGGAGCTGTTTTTT
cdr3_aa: CASSSTGIGDTGELFF

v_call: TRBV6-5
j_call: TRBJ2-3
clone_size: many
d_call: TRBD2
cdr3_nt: TGTGCCAGCAGTTACTCCGTTGCGGGGGGCTTCGACACAGATACGCAGTATTTT
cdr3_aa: CASSYSVAGGFDTDTQYF

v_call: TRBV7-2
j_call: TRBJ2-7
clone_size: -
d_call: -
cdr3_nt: TGTGCCAGCAGCCAGGGACTTGACTACGAGCAGTACTTC
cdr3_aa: CASSQGLDYEQYF

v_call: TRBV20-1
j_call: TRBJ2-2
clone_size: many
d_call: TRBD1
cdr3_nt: TGCAGTGCTCGACAGGGGCTCACCGGGGAGCTGTTTTTT
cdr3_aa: CSARQGLTGELFF

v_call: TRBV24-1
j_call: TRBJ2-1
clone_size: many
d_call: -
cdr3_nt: TGTGCCACCAGTGATGCGGACGTCGTGGGTTCCTACAATGAGCAGTTCTTC
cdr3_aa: CATSDADVVGSYNEQFF

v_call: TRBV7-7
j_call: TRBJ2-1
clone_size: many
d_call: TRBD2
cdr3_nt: TGTGCTAGCAGCCCCGAAGGGACTAGCGGGGGGGCGGGAAATGAGCAGTTCTTC
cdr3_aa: CASSPEGTSGGAGNEQFF

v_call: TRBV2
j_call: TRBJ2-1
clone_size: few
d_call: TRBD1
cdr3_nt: TGTGCCAGCAGTCCGGACAGGGAACCCTACAATGAGCAGTTCTTC
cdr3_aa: CASSPDREPYNEQFF

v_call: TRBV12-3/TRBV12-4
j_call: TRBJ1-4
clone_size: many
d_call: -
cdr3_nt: TGTGCCAGCAGTTTATACAAGGGCCTCCTGTTTTTT
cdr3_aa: CASSLYKGLLFF

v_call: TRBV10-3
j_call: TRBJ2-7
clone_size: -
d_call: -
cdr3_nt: TGTGCCATCAGCCGAGTCATGGGGGGTGAGACCTACGAGCAGTACTTC
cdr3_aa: CAISRVMGGETYEQYF

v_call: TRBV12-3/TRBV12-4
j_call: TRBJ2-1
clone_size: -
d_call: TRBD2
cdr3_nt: TGTGCCAGCAAAACAGCGGGGGACAATGAGCAGTTGTTC
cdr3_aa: CASKTAGDNEQLF

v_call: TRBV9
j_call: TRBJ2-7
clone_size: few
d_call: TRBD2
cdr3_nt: TGTGCCAGCAGCGTCAGCGCTAGCGGGGGTTCCTACGAGCAGTACTTC
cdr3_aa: CASSVSASGGSYEQYF

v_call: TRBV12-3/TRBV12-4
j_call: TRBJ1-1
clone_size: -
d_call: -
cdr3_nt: TGTGCCAGCAGATTAATCGGCCTGAACACTGAAGCTTTCTTT
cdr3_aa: CASRLIGLNTEAFF

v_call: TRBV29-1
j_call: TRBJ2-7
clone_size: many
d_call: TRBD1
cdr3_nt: TGCAGCGTTGGGAGGACAGGGTACTACGAGCAGTACTTC
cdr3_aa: CSVGRTGYYEQYF

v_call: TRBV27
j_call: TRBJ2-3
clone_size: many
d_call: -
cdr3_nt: TGTGCCAGCAGTCCGACCCCTGGGCGGATAAGCACAGATACGCAGTATTTT
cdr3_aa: CASSPTPGRISTDTQYF

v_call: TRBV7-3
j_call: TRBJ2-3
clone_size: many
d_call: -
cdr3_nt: TGTGCCAGCAGCTTCGTTGCGGACTCCTCCGTTGATACGCAGTATTTT
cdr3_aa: CASSFVADSSVDTQYF

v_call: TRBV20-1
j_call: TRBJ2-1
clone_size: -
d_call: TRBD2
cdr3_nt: TGCAGTGCCGCCTGGGGGACTAGTGGCAATGAGCAGTTCTTC
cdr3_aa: CSAAWGTSGNEQFF

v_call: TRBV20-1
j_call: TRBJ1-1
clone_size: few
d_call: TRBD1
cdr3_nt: TGCAGTGCAGCGAGTACAGGGGTAAATACTGAAGCTTTCTTT
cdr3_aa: CSAASTGVNTEAFF

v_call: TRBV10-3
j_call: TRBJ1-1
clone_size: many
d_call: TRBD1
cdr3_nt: TGTGCCGTAAAGGAGGGGCAGGGGGGTACTGAAGCTTTCTTT
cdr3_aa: CAVKEGQGGTEAFF

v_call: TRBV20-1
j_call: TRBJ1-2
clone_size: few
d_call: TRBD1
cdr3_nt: TGCAGTGCTCCCCGGGACAGGGGTATCACTAACTATGGCTACACCTTC
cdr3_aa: CSAPRDRGITNYGYTF

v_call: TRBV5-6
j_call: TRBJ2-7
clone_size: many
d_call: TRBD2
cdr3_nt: TGTGCCAGCAGCGTGGGACTAACCTTCTCCTACGAGCAGTACTTC
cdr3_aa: CASSVGLTFSYEQYF

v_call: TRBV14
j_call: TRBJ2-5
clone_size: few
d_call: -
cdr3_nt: TGTGCCAGCAGCCCCTCATTTCAAGAGACCCAGTACTTC
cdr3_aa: CASSPSFQETQYF

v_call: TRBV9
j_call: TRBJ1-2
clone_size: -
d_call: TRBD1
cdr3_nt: TGTGCCAGCAGCGTAGCTCGATCTTTTGGGACAGGGTTTGGTGGCTACACCTTC
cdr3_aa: CASSVARSFGTGFGGYTF

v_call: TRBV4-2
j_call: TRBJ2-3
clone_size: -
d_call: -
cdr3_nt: TGTGCCAGCAGCCAAGAGGACGGCGGTACGCAGTATTTT
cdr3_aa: CASSQEDGGTQYF

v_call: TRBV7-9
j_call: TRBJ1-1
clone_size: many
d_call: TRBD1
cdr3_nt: TGTGCCAGCAGCTTAGGACAGGGCGCGAACACTGAAGCTTTCTTT
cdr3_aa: CASSLGQGANTEAFF

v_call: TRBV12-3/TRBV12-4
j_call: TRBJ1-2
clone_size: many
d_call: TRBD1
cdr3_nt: TGTGCCAGCAGTTTAAGAGCAGGGGGCAGTGGCTACACCTTC
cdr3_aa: CASSLRAGGSGYTF

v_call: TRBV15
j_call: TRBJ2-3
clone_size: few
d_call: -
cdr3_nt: TGTGCCACCAGCAGATCCACGTACACAGATACGCAGTATTTT
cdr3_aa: CATSRSTYTDTQYF

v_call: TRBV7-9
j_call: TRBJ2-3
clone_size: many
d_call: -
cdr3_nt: TGTGCCAGCAGCCCTGGGGGGGCTAGCGGCACAGATACGCAGTATTTT
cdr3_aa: CASSPGGASGTDTQYF

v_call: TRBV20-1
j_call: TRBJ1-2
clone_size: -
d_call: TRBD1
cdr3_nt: TGCTATTGCGGCCAGGGGGCTGGCGGCTACACCTTC
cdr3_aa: CYCGQGAGGYTF

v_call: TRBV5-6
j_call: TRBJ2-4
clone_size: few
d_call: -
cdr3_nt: TGTGCCAGCACCTCCCCCCGCGACATTCAGTACTTC
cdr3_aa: CASTSPRDIQYF

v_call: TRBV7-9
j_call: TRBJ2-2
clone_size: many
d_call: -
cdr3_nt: TGTGCCAGCAGCTTATTAGGGACAAACACCGGGGAGCTGTTTTTT
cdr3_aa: CASSLLGTNTGELFF

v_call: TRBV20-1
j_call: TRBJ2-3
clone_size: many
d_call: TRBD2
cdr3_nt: TGCAGTGCTAGAGATTGGGCTAGCGGGGGCTCAGATACGCAGTATTTT
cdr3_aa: CSARDWASGGSDTQYF

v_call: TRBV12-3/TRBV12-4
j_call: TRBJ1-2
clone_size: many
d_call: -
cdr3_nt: TGTGCCAGCAGTCCGACAGAGATGAACTATGGCTACACCTTC
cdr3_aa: CASSPTEMNYGYTF

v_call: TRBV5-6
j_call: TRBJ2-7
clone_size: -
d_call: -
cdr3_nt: TGTGCCAGCAGCTCGGGTGAGGGGCGCGAGCAGTACTTC
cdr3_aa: CASSSGEGREQYF

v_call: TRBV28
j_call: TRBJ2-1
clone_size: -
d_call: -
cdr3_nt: TGTGCCAGCAGTAATAGCTCTTATAGGGATGATGAGCAGTTCTTC
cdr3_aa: CASSNSSYRDDEQFF